Below are 31 T cell receptor beta chains sequenced from a single sample in a study of human T cells and chemical hapten exposure. TCRdb reanalysed the RACE reads using MiXCR and keeps one entry per CDR3 protein. The sample includes under 110,000 distinct CDR3 sequences, around 10% of them seen just once. Time point: pre-sensitization, week 0. Treatment indicated: therapeutic diphenylcyclopropenone sensitization with weekly scalp DPC. Specimen: whole blood, collected in connection with sensitization to the hapten diphenylcyclopropenone (DPC). Source of these receptors: a woman in her forties or fifties with alopecia areata. Some clones in this sample may be carry-over from other donors' samples.

This chain joins TRBV7-2 and TRBJ1-4; D unclear. The V gene lost 6 bases and the J gene lost 0 bases, with 2 bases spanning the gap. Germline V gene data show CDR1 as SGHTA and CDR2 as FQGNSA. This CDR3 is built from 12 residues. The CDR3: CASRPTNEKLFF. In DNA, the CDR3 is TGTGCCAGCAGGCCAACTAATGAAAAACTGTTTTTT.

The chain recombines TRBV7-9 with TRBJ1-1; 9 positions match TRBD1. Trimming removed 5 bases from V and 5 bases from J; junction bases left unmatched: 6. This CDR3 contains 14 residues. Per germline, CDR1 SEHNR and CDR2 FQNEAQ (reference sequence). DNA for the CDR3: TGTGCCAGCAGCCTGATGGGGACAGGGACTGAAGCTTTCTTT. It encodes CASSLMGTGTEAFF.

This clonotype was picked up a small number of times. V is TRBV11-2 and J is TRBJ2-7, with no clear D. Germline CDR1 reads SGHAT; CDR2 reads FQNNGV. This CDR3 comprises 11 residues. With 3 bases removed from V and 7 bases from J, the gap between germline ends came to 7 bases. CDR3 sequence reads: CASSFGREQYF. The CDR3 DNA follows: TGTGCCAGCAGCTTCGGTCGGGAGCAGTACTTC.

This clonotype was seen only a few times. V usage is TRBV29-1 and J usage is TRBJ2-3, with D unresolved. The V and J ends lost 1 base and 5 bases respectively, with 10 bases between them. The germline CDR1 and CDR2 sequences are SQVTM and ANQGSEA. The CDR3 is 13 residues long. The CDR3 nucleotides are TGCAGCGTTGAAGGAACTAATCTAGATACGCAGTATTTT. It yields the protein CSVEGTNLDTQYF.

The chain uses TRBV29-1 and TRBJ2-1; no firm D call. This CDR3 is built from 13 residues. Germline CDR1 reads SQVTM; CDR2 reads ANQGSEA. Trimming cost V 7 bases and J 0 bases, with 10 bases left between them. The CDR3 bases are TGCAGCGGTGGAGTCAGCTCCTACAATGAGCAGTTCTTC. Its protein product is CSGGVSSYNEQFF.

The chain uses TRBV6-5 and TRBJ1-3, with D possibly being TRBD1 (6 bases). The CDR3 runs to 18 residues. V lost 0 bases and J 1 base, leaving 16 bases between the germline ends. Germline CDR1 MNHEY, CDR2 SVGAGI. For the CDR3, the DNA is TGTGCCAGCAGTTACTCGAGGGACACAACCCTTTCTGGAAACACCATATATTTT. Residues: CASSYSRDTTLSGNTIYF.

The chain combines TRBV12-3 or TRBV12-4 with TRBJ2-7; no firm D call. This CDR3 has 12 residues. The V end lost 6 bases, the J end lost 5 bases, and 11 bases lay between the germline ends. In DNA, the CDR3 is TGTGCCAGCAGCCGTAGGTATGACGAGCAGTACTTC. Residues: CASSRRYDEQYF.

This clonotype occurred many times. This chain links TRBV6-6 with TRBJ2-3; 8 positions match TRBD2. CDR1 MNHNY and CDR2 SVGAGI come from the germline V gene (reference sequence). The CDR3 covers 15 residues. With 2 bases clipped from V and 6 bases from J, the junction kept 7 bases outside the gene matches. The CDR3 here is CASSYTAGAIDTQYF. CDR3 bases: TGTGCCAGCAGTTACACAGCGGGAGCCATCGATACGCAGTATTTT.

This clonotype showed up many times. The rearrangement joins TRBV11-2 to TRBJ2-1; D gene unclear. CDR3 size: 15 residues. V lost 0 bases, J lost 2 bases, and 8 bases lay in between. Germline V gene lookup returns CDR1 SGHAT and CDR2 FQNNGV. In DNA form, the CDR3 reads TGTGCCAGCAGCTTAGAGGGAAGCCCCTACAATGAGCAGTTCTTC. This translates into CASSLEGSPYNEQFF.

The chain employs TRBV7-2 and TRBJ2-4; TRBD1 matches at 8 bases. Germline V gives CDR1 SGHTA, CDR2 FQGNSA. The V and J ends lost 1 base and 6 bases, in that order; junction bases with no gene match: 5. The CDR3 consists of 15 residues. The CDR3 DNA reads TGTGCCAGCAGCTTAGGCTCAGGGGGCGCAAACATTCAGTACTTC. Translation gives CASSLGSGGANIQYF. The whole variable domain, remainder taken from reference TRBV7-2 and TRBJ2-4, is GAGVSQSPSNKVTEKGKDVELRCDPISGHTALYWYRQSLGQGLEFLIYFQGNSAPDKSGLPSDRFSAERTGGSVSTLTIQRTQQEDSAVYLCASSLGSGGANIQYFGAGTRLSVL.

The chain couples TRBV12-3 or TRBV12-4 to TRBJ1-6, with D perhaps matching TRBD1 (6 bases). This CDR3 has 15 amino acids. Trimming removed 5 bases from V and 7 bases from J, with 15 bases in between. CDR3 residues: CASSQGGSTNSPLHF. CDR3 DNA: TGTGCCAGCAGTCAAGGGGGTTCTACCAATTCACCCCTCCACTTT.

The chain couples TRBV10-1 to TRBJ1-1, with D possibly being TRBD1 (6 bases). CDR1 is WNHNN and CDR2 is SYGVQD in the germline V gene (reference sequence). This CDR3 region has 11 residues. The ends were cut back, 5 bases at V and 6 bases at J, with 7 bases in the middle. CDR3: CASSYRAEAFF. Written as DNA, the CDR3 is TGCGCCAGCAGTTACAGGGCTGAAGCTTTCTTT.

In its sample, this clonotype was seen a few times. This chain uses TRBV11-2 with TRBJ1-1; D unresolved. Looked up from germline, CDR1 is SGHAT and CDR2 is FQNNGV. The ends were cut back, 1 base at V and 5 bases at J, with 5 bases in the middle. The CDR3 is 12 amino acids. In DNA, the CDR3 is TGTGCCAGCAGCTTAGCGAATACTGAAGCTTTCTTT. Amino acid sequence: CASSLANTEAFF. The variable domain in full, completed from reference TRBV11-2 and TRBJ1-1, reads EAGVAQSPRYKIIEKRQSVAFWCNPISGHATLYWYQQILGQGPKLLIQFQNNGVVDDSQLPKDRFSAERLKGVDSTLKIQPAKLEDSAVYLCASSLANTEAFFGQGTRLTVV.

This clonotype came up a few times. Here the CDR3 DNA reads TGTGCCAGCAGCCAAGATCGGAGACCTCCTGCCCCTGAGCAGTTCTTC. Its protein is CASSQDRRPPAPEQFF. V gene TRBV3-1 combines with J gene TRBJ2-1; D is unresolved. Germline assignment: CDR1 LGHDT and CDR2 YNNKEL (reference sequence). This CDR3 region has 16 residues. V lost 0 bases and J 9 bases, leaving 18 bases between the germline ends.

The chain carries TRBV5-1 and TRBJ2-3, with D possibly matching TRBD2 (6 bases). The V end lost 4 bases, the J end lost 12 bases, and 15 bases lay between the germline ends. CDR3 length: 12 amino acids. Germline V gene lookup returns CDR1 SGHRS and CDR2 YFSETQ. The CDR3 is CASSTRLGRQYF. In DNA form, the CDR3 reads TGCGCCAGCAGCACGCGACTAGGCCGCCAGTATTTT.

This clonotype occurred a few times. V gene TRBV4-2 combines with J gene TRBJ2-7, with D perhaps being TRBD1 or TRBD2 (5 bases each). The CDR3 consists of 17 residues. CDR1 is LGHNA, CDR2 YNFKEQ, per germline. Between the trimmed V and J ends, which lost 0 bases and 0 bases, there was a span of 15 bases. CDR3 in amino acids: CASSQEYRGDGSYEQYF. CDR3 sequence (DNA): TGTGCCAGCAGCCAAGAATATCGTGGGGACGGCTCCTACGAGCAGTACTTC.

This clonotype was seen ten or more times. The rearrangement links TRBV6-1 to TRBJ1-4; weak D call: TRBD1 (5 bases). Trimming shortened V by 6 bases and J by 8 bases, and 19 bases separated the two germline ends. Per germline, CDR1 MNHNS and CDR2 SASEGT. The CDR3 extends over 15 amino acids. CDR3 sequence (DNA): TGTGCCAGCAGATCCCCGGCGGGGGTCATGGAAAAACTGTTTTTT. It is translated as CASRSPAGVMEKLFF.

There are many counts of this clonotype. The CDR3 bases are TGTGCCAGCAGTTTAACAGGGGACTACTATGGCTACACCTTC. Translating gives CASSLTGDYYGYTF. This rearrangement joins TRBV28 to TRBJ1-2, with 7 bases lining up with TRBD1. Germline assignment: CDR1 MDHEN and CDR2 SYDVKM. Germline trimming cut 2 bases from V and 3 bases from J; bases unmatched to any gene: 3. The CDR3 covers 14 residues.

This chain uses TRBV4-2 with TRBJ2-7; D might be TRBD2 (6 bases). The V end was cut by 1 base, the J end by 2 bases, with 9 bases between. Germline V gene data show CDR1 as LGHNA and CDR2 as YNFKEQ. The CDR3 is made up of 14 amino acids. The CDR3 nucleotides read TGTGCCAGCAGCCAAGCTAGCGTGCCCTACGAGCAGTACTTC. Translation: CASSQASVPYEQYF.

There are many counts of this clonotype. The chain combines TRBV12-3 or TRBV12-4 with TRBJ2-5; D possibly corresponds to TRBD2 (5 bases). V lost 3 bases and J 1 base, leaving 18 bases between the germline ends. This CDR3 has 17 amino acids. The CDR3 DNA is TGTGCCAGCAGTTTGCGCCGGGAATCCCAGGCCCAAGAGACCCAGTACTTC. Protein product: CASSLRRESQAQETQYF.

The V gene is TRBV7-9, the J gene TRBJ1-4; D is uncertain. The germline V gene encodes CDR1 SEHNR and CDR2 FQNEAQ (reference sequence). The CDR3 spans 13 residues. The V gene lost 4 bases and the J gene lost 5 bases, with 8 bases spanning the gap. The chain's CDR3 is CASSSPRNEKLFF. In DNA form, the CDR3 reads TGTGCCAGCAGCTCCCCGCGAAATGAAAAACTGTTTTTT.

This CDR3 reads CASSLRSYQSTEAFF. The CDR3 DNA sequence: TGTGCCAGCAGCCTCCGCTCTTATCAGAGCACTGAAGCTTTCTTT. The gene calls are TRBV3-1 and TRBJ1-1, with D uncertain. V dropped 4 bases and J dropped 4 bases, with 16 bases sitting between them. There are 15 residues in the CDR3. Germline loops: CDR1 LGHDT, CDR2 YNNKEL (reference sequence).

This clonotype has just a few counts. The V gene is TRBV7-2, the J gene TRBJ2-4; the D is unclear. Germline CDR1 and CDR2: SGHTA and FQGNSA. The CDR3 spans 13 residues. Trimming stripped 6 bases from V and 1 base from J, with 7 bases between. CDR3 bases: TGTGCCAGCAGGAATGTGGCCAAAAACATTCAGTACTTC. It yields the protein CASRNVAKNIQYF.

V is TRBV29-1 and J is TRBJ2-1; 9 nucleotides agree with TRBD1. Per the germline V gene, CDR1 is SQVTM and CDR2 is ANQGSEA. With 4 bases clipped from V and 6 bases from J, the junction kept 1 base outside the gene matches. This CDR3 spans 12 amino acids. The CDR3 is CSVGDRANEQFF. The DNA for the CDR3 is TGCAGCGTTGGGGACAGGGCCAATGAGCAGTTCTTC.

The chain uses TRBV4-3 and TRBJ2-7; D might be TRBD1 (6 bases). Trimming cost V 0 bases and J 6 bases, with 15 bases left between them. The length of the CDR3 is 15 residues. CDR1 and CDR2 (germline): LGHNA, YSLEER. This CDR3 is CASSQEDRSLREQYF. CDR3 DNA: TGCGCCAGCAGCCAAGAGGACAGATCCCTACGCGAGCAGTACTTC.

This clonotype has a count of ten or more. The chain couples TRBV3-1 to TRBJ2-1; TRBD2 might be the D (5 bases). Per the germline V gene, CDR1 is LGHDT and CDR2 is YNNKEL (reference sequence). V lost 1 base and J 15 bases, leaving 19 bases between the germline ends. The CDR3 runs to 14 residues. The CDR3 reads CASSQGKGLPILFF. The CDR3 bases are TGTGCCAGCAGCCAAGGGAAAGGACTCCCAATTCTGTTCTTC.

This clonotype was picked up a small number of times. The rearrangement uses TRBV29-1 and TRBJ1-1, with TRBD1 matching 7 bases. Unmatched junction bases numbered 11, after V lost 4 bases and J lost 6 bases. The CDR3 is 14 residues long. Germline CDR1 is SQVTM and CDR2 is ANQGSEA. This chain's CDR3 is CSVGYPQGLPEAFF. The DNA for the CDR3 is TGCAGCGTTGGATACCCACAGGGGCTCCCTGAAGCTTTCTTT.

There are a few counts of this clonotype. The V gene is TRBV20-1, the J gene TRBJ1-5; D is perhaps TRBD1 (5 bases). V was clipped by 6 bases and J by 2 bases, with 17 bases between them. The CDR3 loop spans 15 amino acids. CDR1 DFQATT and CDR2 SNEGSKA come from the germline V gene (reference sequence). For the CDR3, the DNA is TGCAGTGCCCGGAGGGGCAGAGCCGGCAATCAGCCCCAGCATTTT. The encoded protein is CSARRGRAGNQPQHF.

The V and J genes are TRBV6-6 and TRBJ2-3, with D maybe TRBD2 (6 bases). Germline loops: CDR1 MNHNY, CDR2 SVGAGI (reference sequence). Trimming took off 2 bases at V and 0 bases at J, with 15 bases between the two ends. The CDR3 loop spans 17 amino acids. The CDR3 loop is CASSYLRLGSSTDTQYF. As DNA, the CDR3 is TGTGCCAGCAGTTACCTTCGACTAGGATCTAGCACAGATACGCAGTATTTT.

V usage is TRBV5-1 and J usage is TRBJ2-1; D is ambiguous. The CDR3 length is 15 residues. The germline CDR1 and CDR2 sequences are SGHRS and YFSETQ. Trimming took 1 base from V and 2 from J, leaving 10 bases between them. The CDR3 reads CASSLRRGAYNEQFF. For the CDR3, the DNA is TGCGCCAGCAGCTTGAGGCGAGGCGCCTACAATGAGCAGTTCTTC. The full variable domain, completed using reference TRBV5-1 and TRBJ2-1, is KAGVTQTPRYLIKTRGQQVTLSCSPISGHRSVSWYQQTPGQGLQFLFEYFSETQRNKGNFPGRFSGRQFSNSRSEMNVSTLELGDSALYLCASSLRRGAYNEQFFGPGTRLTVL.

The chain employs TRBV5-1 and TRBJ2-7; D may match TRBD1 or TRBD2 (5 bases each). This CDR3 is 14 amino acids long. CDR1 and CDR2 (germline): SGHRS, YFSETQ. The V and J ends lost 5 bases and 1 base respectively, with 13 bases between them. The CDR3 loop is CASSSGDPSYEQYF. CDR3 bases: TGCGCCAGCAGTTCTGGGGACCCGTCCTACGAGCAGTACTTC.